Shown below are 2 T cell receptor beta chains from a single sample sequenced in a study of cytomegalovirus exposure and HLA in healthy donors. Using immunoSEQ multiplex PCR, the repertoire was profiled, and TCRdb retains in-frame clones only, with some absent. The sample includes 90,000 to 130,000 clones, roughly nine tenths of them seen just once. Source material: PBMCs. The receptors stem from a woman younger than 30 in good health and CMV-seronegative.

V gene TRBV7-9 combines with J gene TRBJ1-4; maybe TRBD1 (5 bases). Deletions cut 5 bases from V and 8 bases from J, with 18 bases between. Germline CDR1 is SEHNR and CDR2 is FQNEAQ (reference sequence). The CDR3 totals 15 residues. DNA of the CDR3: TGTGCCAGCAGCCCCACTCGGGGGAGTGGGGAAAAACTGTTTTTT. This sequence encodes CASSPTRGSGEKLFF.

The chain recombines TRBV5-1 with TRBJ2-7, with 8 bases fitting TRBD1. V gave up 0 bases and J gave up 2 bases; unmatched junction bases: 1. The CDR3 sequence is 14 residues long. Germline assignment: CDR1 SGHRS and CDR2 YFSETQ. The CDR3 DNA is TGCGCCAGCAGCTTGGGGGACAGGACCTACGAGCAGTACTTC. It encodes CASSLGDRTYEQYF.